A single sample is the source of the 17 T cell receptor beta chains below, sequenced in a study of T cell responses to AZD1222 COVID-19 vaccine. TCRdb keeps only in-frame clones here, not all; method: immunoSEQ multiplex PCR. The table lists 40,000 to 45,000 clones, around three quarters of them singletons. This material consisted of peripheral blood, taken on day 0 of AZD1222 vaccination. All receptors come from an adult in good health.

The chain carries TRBV5-6 and TRBJ1-6; D is ambiguous. With 0 bases removed from V and 5 bases from J, the gap between germline ends came to 6 bases. The CDR3 runs 14 residues. Germline V lookup: CDR1 SGHDT, CDR2 YYEEEE. Written as DNA, the CDR3 is TGTGCCAGCAGCTTGGGAGGAGATAATTCACCCCTCCACTTT. The encoded protein is CASSLGGDNSPLHF.

Note on this clone: Germline is not matched at one junction end, which may reflect a read error. V usage is TRBV6-6 and J usage is TRBJ1-1; 10 bases fit TRBD1. The CDR3 sequence is 14 residues long. Looked up from germline, CDR1 is MNHNY and CDR2 is SVGAGI (reference sequence). CDR3 residues: CEVRGTGVNTEAFF. CDR3 nucleotide sequence: TGCGAAGTGAGAGGGACAGGGGTGAACACTGAAGCTTTCTTT.

The chain couples TRBV7-2 to TRBJ2-3; TRBD2 might be the D (5 bases). CDR3 length: 14 residues. The germline CDR1 and CDR2 sequences are SGHTA and FQGNSA. The V and J ends lost 2 bases and 6 bases respectively, with 12 bases between them. The CDR3 protein is CASSLRGSGDTQYF. Here the CDR3 DNA reads TGTGCCAGCAGCTTACGAGGGAGTGGGGATACGCAGTATTTT.

There are a few counts of this clone. The rearrangement uses TRBV12-3 or TRBV12-4 and TRBJ1-1; D might be TRBD1 (6 bases). This CDR3 spans 13 amino acids. The V and J ends lost 0 bases and 11 bases respectively, with 13 bases between them. The CDR3 bases are TGTGCCAGCAGTTTAGCGCAGGGGTTCGGGGCTTTCTTT. Translated, it gives CASSLAQGFGAFF.

The J gene is TRBJ1-2, the V gene TRBV27; 7 nucleotides match TRBD1. CDR3 length equals 15 residues. The V gene end was trimmed by 0 bases and the J gene end by 7 bases; junction bases not matched to a gene: 8. The germline V gene has CDR1 MNHEY and CDR2 SMNVEV (reference sequence). The CDR3 loop is CASSLSSQGVIGYTF. CDR3 nucleotides: TGTGCCAGCAGTTTATCATCCCAGGGGGTCATTGGCTACACCTTC.

This clone appeared a few times. The chain uses TRBV24-1 and TRBJ1-5; D uncertain. Germline V gene data show CDR1 as KGHDR and CDR2 as SFDVKD. V lost 6 bases, J lost 7 bases, and 12 bases lay in between. The CDR3 is made up of 13 amino acids. CDR3 DNA: TGTGCCACCAGTCAAAATTCGCGGCAGCCCCAGCATTTT. This gives the protein CATSQNSRQPQHF.

The count of this clone is one. The gene calls are TRBV28 and TRBJ2-7; TRBD1 is a possible D gene (6 bases). The CDR3 totals 14 residues. Trimming cost V 7 bases and J 2 bases, with 15 bases left between them. Germline loops: CDR1 MDHEN, CDR2 SYDVKM. CDR3 DNA sequence: TGTGCCAGCATCCTTGCCGGGACACCCTACGAGCAGTACTTC. This sequence encodes CASILAGTPYEQYF. Using reference TRBV28 and TRBJ2-7 for the parts outside the CDR3, the full variable domain is DVKVTQSSRYLVKRTGEKVFLECVQDMDHENMFWYRQDPGLGLRLIYFSYDVKMKEKGDIPEGYSVSREKKERFSLILESASTNQTSMYLCASILAGTPYEQYFGPGTRLTVT.

The rearrangement links TRBV13 to TRBJ1-2; the D is unclear. The CDR3 is 14 amino acids. Germline V CDR1 and CDR2: PRHDT, FYEKMQ (reference sequence). V lost 1 base and J lost 7, with 13 bases in between. CDR3 sequence (DNA): TGTGCCAGCAGCTTAGCAGCTATCCTTAGTGGCTACACCTTC. This codes for CASSLAAILSGYTF.

The chain is built from TRBV11-2 and TRBJ1-1; TRBD1 might be the D (6 bases). Trimming pared 1 base from V and 0 bases from J, leaving 12 bases between. CDR1 is SGHAT and CDR2 is FQNNGV in the germline V gene. There are 16 residues in the CDR3. The CDR3 region has the DNA TGTGCCAGCAGCTTAGTGAGGGGGGGGTTGAACACTGAAGCTTTCTTT. Its protein is CASSLVRGGLNTEAFF.

The chain links TRBV2 to TRBJ2-2, with 7 positions matching TRBD1. The CDR3 runs 15 residues. V trimming: 4 bases; J trimming: 6 bases; junction bases outside the gene matches: 8. CDR1 is SNHLY, CDR2 FYNNEI, per germline. The CDR3 DNA is TGTGCCAGCAGTGGCCTGACAGGGAAAGCCGGGGAGCTGTTTTTT. Its protein is CASSGLTGKAGELFF.

The V gene is TRBV7-6, the J gene TRBJ2-1, with D perhaps TRBD1 or TRBD2 (5 bases each). The CDR3 totals 15 residues. Trimming left V 0 bases short and J 4 bases short, with 10 bases between. Germline CDR1 is SGHVS and CDR2 is FNYEAQ. Here the CDR3 reads CASSLAGTSYNEQFF. CDR3 nucleotide sequence: TGTGCCAGCAGCTTAGCAGGGACGTCTTACAATGAGCAGTTCTTC.

This clone was detected a few times. The chain's CDR3 is CASSLADGKQPQHF. The CDR3 DNA is TGTGCCAGCAGTTTAGCGGATGGTAAGCAGCCCCAGCATTTT. The V gene is TRBV28, the J gene TRBJ1-5; no firm D call. Trimming cost V 2 bases and J 7 bases, with 12 bases left between them. Germline lookup yields CDR1 MDHEN and CDR2 SYDVKM. This CDR3 comprises 14 residues.

The chain combines TRBV3-1 (or the pseudogene TRBV3-2) with TRBJ1-3; D gene unclear. Looked up from germline, CDR1 is LGHDT and CDR2 is YNNKEL (reference sequence). Trimming removed 2 bases at V and 0 bases at J, with 5 bases between. This CDR3 spans 14 amino acids. The CDR3 sequence is CASSQYSSGNTIYF. The CDR3 DNA follows: TGTGCCAGCAGCCAATACAGCTCTGGAAACACCATATATTTT.

The chain couples TRBV6-5 to TRBJ2-3, with a tentative D call TRBD1 (5 bases). The CDR3 loop spans 15 amino acids. V was shortened by 2 bases and J by 1 base, with 10 bases between the two germline ends. The germline V gene has CDR1 MNHEY and CDR2 SVGAGI. Written as DNA, the CDR3 is TGTGCCAGCAGTTACAGGGGTGCACGCACAGATACGCAGTATTTT. It specifies CASSYRGARTDTQYF.

The chain carries TRBV4-1 and TRBJ2-5; tentative D call: TRBD1 (5 bases). Germline values: CDR1 MGHRA, CDR2 YSYEKL. The CDR3 extends over 15 amino acids. V was shortened by 6 bases and J by 1 base, with 15 bases between the two germline ends. CDR3 amino acids: CASSPGAERQETQYF. CDR3 nucleotides: TGCGCCAGCAGTCCTGGGGCGGAGCGCCAAGAGACCCAGTACTTC.

This chain connects TRBV27 to TRBJ1-1; D unclear. With 6 bases removed from V and 1 base from J, the gap between germline ends came to 3 bases. CDR3 length: 11 residues. CDR1 is MNHEY, CDR2 SMNVEV, per germline (reference sequence). The CDR3 here is CASRQNTEAFF. CDR3 sequence (DNA): TGTGCCAGCAGGCAGAACACTGAAGCTTTCTTT.

This clone was seen a handful of times. The CDR3 nucleotides are TGTGCCAGCAGTTTGACTAGCGGGGGCTACAATGAGCAGTTCTTC. It codes for CASSLTSGGYNEQFF. The chain uses TRBV6-5 and TRBJ2-1; 12 nucleotides line up with TRBD2. The CDR3 has 15 residues. After removal of 4 bases from V and 3 bases from J, the junction contained 1 base not matched to a gene. CDR1 is MNHEY and CDR2 is SVGAGI in the germline V gene.